Shown below are 23 T cell receptor beta chains from a single sample sequenced in a study of human T cells and chemical hapten exposure. Regarding time point: patch test 2, 6 weeks after DPC sensitization. Treatment: therapeutic diphenylcyclopropenone sensitization with weekly scalp DPC. Each CDR3 protein is one row after TCRdb ran MiXCR on the RACE reads. Of approximately 95,000 distinct CDR3 sequences in the sample, around 10% were seen once. The material was whole blood, obtained in connection with sensitization to the hapten diphenylcyclopropenone (DPC). The receptor set was obtained from a woman aged 40 to 49 with alopecia areata. Some clones in this sample may be carry-over from other donors' samples.

V and J are TRBV6-5 and TRBJ1-5, with 7 bases lining up with TRBD1. Germline assignment: CDR1 MNHEY and CDR2 SVGAGI. This CDR3 has 15 amino acids. The V and J ends lost 6 bases and 6 bases, in that order; junction bases with no gene match: 11. The CDR3 spells CASRPTGPISQPQHF. CDR3 coding DNA: TGTGCCAGCAGGCCGACAGGGCCTATCAGTCAGCCCCAGCATTTT.

This clonotype turned up a few times. The chain recombines TRBV28 with TRBJ1-1; TRBD1 matches at 11 bases. In germline, CDR1 is MDHEN, CDR2 SYDVKM. V lost 5 bases, J lost 6 bases, and 11 bases stayed unmatched. The length of the CDR3 is 16 residues. The CDR3 DNA is TGTGCCAGCAGTGCGGGACAGGGGGTTGGCAGCGCTGAAGCTTTCTTT. Translating gives CASSAGQGVGSAEAFF.

The rearrangement joins TRBV5-4 to TRBJ1-2; the D is unclear. This CDR3 has 13 residues. Germline CDR1 and CDR2: SGHNT and YYREEE (reference sequence). Trimming removed 4 bases from V and 2 bases from J, with 9 bases in between. The CDR3 bases are TGTGCCAGCAGCCCCTGGGCCAACTATGGCTACACCTTC. This gives the protein CASSPWANYGYTF.

Ten or more counts support this clonotype. V gene TRBV5-4 combines with J gene TRBJ2-3, with 8 bases identical to TRBD1. This CDR3 has 12 residues. The ends lost 7 bases at V and 4 bases at J; junction bases unmatched: 2. Germline V gene data show CDR1 as SGHNT and CDR2 as YYREEE (reference sequence). Here the CDR3 reads CASGQGADTQYF. The CDR3, as DNA: TGTGCCAGCGGACAGGGCGCAGATACGCAGTATTTT.

In its sample, this clonotype was seen many times. V is TRBV5-6 and J is TRBJ2-1; 11 bases line up with TRBD2. This CDR3 comprises 16 residues. The V and J ends lost 5 bases and 5 bases, in that order; junction bases with no gene match: 9. Germline V gene data show CDR1 as SGHDT and CDR2 as YYEEEE. CDR3 protein: CASSRKPGLADNEQFF. Here the CDR3 DNA reads TGTGCCAGCAGTCGAAAACCGGGACTAGCGGACAATGAGCAGTTCTTC.

There are a few counts of this clonotype. J is TRBJ2-5 and V is TRBV15; no clear D gene. Germline CDR1 reads LNHNV; CDR2 reads YYDKDF (reference sequence). Trimming shortened V by 0 bases and J by 5 bases, and 10 bases separated the two germline ends. The CDR3 is 14 residues long. CDR3 in amino acids: CATSRDVPRETQYF. The CDR3, as DNA: TGTGCCACCAGCAGAGATGTCCCCCGGGAGACCCAGTACTTC.

At least ten counts were recorded for this clonotype. The V and J genes are TRBV3-1 and TRBJ2-1; no firm D call. Germline V CDR1 and CDR2: LGHDT, YNNKEL (reference sequence). Trimming pared 1 base from V and 7 bases from J, leaving 5 bases between. CDR3 length: 12 amino acids. The DNA of the CDR3 is TGTGCCAGCAGCCAAGGAAGGAATGAGCAGTTCTTC. Translation gives CASSQGRNEQFF.

V gene TRBV20-1 combines with J gene TRBJ2-7; 8 bases agree with TRBD2. CDR1 is DFQATT, CDR2 SNEGSKA, per germline (reference sequence). The CDR3 totals 17 residues. V shed 0 bases, J shed 3 bases, and the junction held 13 bases outside the gene matches. The CDR3: CSARDRLFGRGDYEQYF. CDR3 nucleotides: TGCAGTGCTAGAGATCGACTCTTCGGGCGGGGGGACTACGAGCAGTACTTC.

The J gene is TRBJ2-7, the V gene TRBV4-3; TRBD2 agrees at 13 bases. CDR1 and CDR2 from the germline V gene are LGHNA and YSLEER. Losses at the gene ends were 0 bases for V and 3 bases for J; bases not matched to a gene: 2. The CDR3 length is 16 residues. The CDR3 reads CASSQETSGRCYEQYF. CDR3 bases: TGCGCCAGCAGCCAAGAGACTAGCGGGAGGTGCTACGAGCAGTACTTC.

This clonotype appeared a few times. The DNA of the CDR3 is TGTGCCAGTACCAATATTCAGGGGGCAGGCGGCACTGAAGCTTTCTTT. Amino acids: CASTNIQGAGGTEAFF. V and J are TRBV19 and TRBJ1-1; 8 bases match TRBD1. Germline trimming cut 7 bases from V and 4 bases from J; bases unmatched to any gene: 14. CDR3 length equals 16 residues. Germline CDR1 and CDR2: LNHDA and SQIVND (reference sequence).

This clonotype has just a few counts. The chain couples TRBV9 to TRBJ2-5; D unresolved. Trimming removed 1 base from V and 5 bases from J, with 12 bases in between. In germline, CDR1 is SGDLS, CDR2 YYNGEE. This CDR3 contains 14 residues. The CDR3 sequence is CASSVSPQEETQYF. CDR3 coding DNA: TGTGCCAGCAGCGTAAGCCCTCAGGAGGAGACCCAGTACTTC. Using reference TRBV9 and TRBJ2-5 for the parts outside the CDR3, the full variable domain is DSGVTQTPKHLITATGQRVTLRCSPRSGDLSVYWYQQSLDQGLQFLIQYYNGEERAKGNILERFSAQQFPDLHSELNLSSLELGDSALYFCASSVSPQEETQYFGPGTRLLVL.

The V call is TRBV3-1, the J call TRBJ2-7; 7 positions match TRBD1. Germline V CDR1 and CDR2: LGHDT, YNNKEL (reference sequence). The CDR3 is 13 amino acids. Trimming at V came to 5 bases and at J to 5 bases, leaving 6 bases not matched to a gene. The CDR3 is CASSARDRNEQYF. CDR3 nucleotide sequence: TGTGCCAGCAGCGCCCGGGACAGAAACGAGCAGTACTTC.

The table lists this clonotype with many counts. The V call is TRBV25-1, the J call TRBJ2-3, with 7 bases fitting TRBD2. Germline loops: CDR1 MGHDK, CDR2 SYGVNS. This CDR3 region has 15 residues. V lost 1 base to trimming and J lost 5 bases; unmatched junction nucleotides: 6. The DNA for the CDR3 is TGTGCCAGCAGTGAATTGGGGCGGGAGAAAGATACGCAGTATTTT. It is translated as CASSELGREKDTQYF.

The gene calls are TRBV5-4 and TRBJ2-3; D is perhaps TRBD1 (6 bases). The CDR3 is 14 residues long. Trimming left V 4 bases short and J 1 base short, with 10 bases between. CDR1 is SGHNT and CDR2 is YYREEE in the germline V gene (reference sequence). The CDR3 DNA is TGTGCCAGCAGCCCGGGACACCGCACAGATACGCAGTATTTT. Protein: CASSPGHRTDTQYF. Supplemented by reference TRBV5-4 and TRBJ2-3, the full variable domain reads ETGVTQSPTHLIKTRGQQVTLRCSSQSGHNTVSWYQQALGQGPQFIFQYYREEENGRGNFPPRFSGLQFPNYSSELNVNALELDDSALYLCASSPGHRTDTQYFGPGTRLTVL.

This clonotype was seen many times. V usage is TRBV7-3 and J usage is TRBJ2-1; 12 nucleotides align to TRBD2. The CDR3 totals 16 residues. Germline V gives CDR1 SGHTA, CDR2 FQGTGA. Losses at the gene ends were 4 bases for V and 2 bases for J; bases not matched to a gene: 3. The CDR3 reads CASSSLAGGPYNEQFF. The CDR3 DNA reads as TGTGCCAGCAGCTCCCTAGCGGGGGGGCCCTACAATGAGCAGTTCTTC.

The V call is TRBV20-1, the J call TRBJ2-3; no definite D call. Trimming left V 6 bases short and J 0 bases short, with 16 bases between. This CDR3 spans 15 amino acids. CDR1 and CDR2 (germline): DFQATT, SNEGSKA (reference sequence). CDR3 loop: CSAPRGGPSTDTQYF. CDR3 DNA: TGCAGTGCCCCCCGCGGCGGACCAAGCACAGATACGCAGTATTTT.

The sample holds many counts of this clonotype. The chain joins TRBV29-1 to TRBJ2-1, with D perhaps matching TRBD1 (5 bases). CDR1 and CDR2 from the germline V gene are SQVTM and ANQGSEA. V lost 6 bases and J 0 bases, leaving 15 bases between the germline ends. The length of the CDR3 is 15 residues. The CDR3 sequence is CSVPGRQSSYNEQFF. CDR3 nucleotides: TGCAGCGTCCCAGGCCGACAGTCCTCCTACAATGAGCAGTTCTTC.

The chain links TRBV29-1 to TRBJ2-1; 8 bases are a match to TRBD1. The junction had 13 bases not matched to a gene; V was cut back by 7 bases and J by 5 bases. The CDR3 sequence is 15 residues long. Germline loops: CDR1 SQVTM, CDR2 ANQGSEA. Here the CDR3 reads CSAHGQGGWDNEQFF. CDR3 sequence (DNA): TGCAGCGCTCACGGACAGGGTGGTTGGGACAATGAGCAGTTCTTC.

This clonotype was counted between two and nine times. J is TRBJ1-5 and V is TRBV30, with a tentative D call TRBD1 (6 bases). Trimming pared 0 bases from V and 4 bases from J, leaving 10 bases between. The CDR3 has 14 residues. The germline CDR1 and CDR2 sequences are GTSNPN and SVGIG (reference sequence). The CDR3 sequence: CAWSVTGINQPQHF. DNA for the CDR3: TGTGCCTGGAGTGTCACAGGGATAAATCAGCCCCAGCATTTT.

This clonotype was counted many times. The V gene is TRBV20-1, the J gene TRBJ2-1; 7 nucleotides align to TRBD2. Per germline, CDR1 DFQATT and CDR2 SNEGSKA (reference sequence). This CDR3 region has 15 residues. V shed 7 bases, J shed 7 bases, and the junction held 16 bases outside the gene matches. CDR3 DNA sequence: TGCAGTGTCACACAACCGGGACTCGGGGGGAATGAGCAGTTCTTC. Its protein product is CSVTQPGLGGNEQFF.

This clonotype was detected many times. The chain joins TRBV9 to TRBJ1-1; D gene uncertain. CDR1 and CDR2 (germline): SGDLS, YYNGEE. CDR3 size: 13 residues. Trimming removed 3 bases at V and 7 bases at J, with 13 bases between. The CDR3 DNA sequence: TGTGCCAGCAGCGACCGGGCAAACGGTGAAGCTTTCTTT. This gives the protein CASSDRANGEAFF.

This clonotype was picked up many times. V gene TRBV7-2 combines with J gene TRBJ1-4; 12 bases match TRBD1. The V gene's germline CDR1 is SGHTA and CDR2 FQGNSA. The CDR3 contains 15 residues. The V segment lost 4 bases and the J segment 7 bases; nucleotides outside the gene matches: 4. The CDR3 DNA sequence: TGTGCCAGCAGCTCGGGACAGGGGGCGCGTGAAAAACTGTTTTTT. Translation gives CASSSGQGAREKLFF.

This clonotype appeared a few times. CDR3 sequence reads: CASRELRSPLHF. The CDR3 DNA reads as TGTGCCAGCAGGGAGTTGCGCTCACCCCTCCACTTT. V gene TRBV27 combines with J gene TRBJ1-6; D gene unclear. Germline V gene sequence: CDR1 MNHEY, CDR2 SMNVEV (reference sequence). Trimming took 6 bases from V and 10 from J, leaving 10 bases between them. The length of the CDR3 is 12 residues.